This T cell receptor beta chain was profiled in a study of tumor-infiltrating lymphocytes in primary liver carcinoma. Germline lookup yields CDR1 MNHNS and CDR2 SASEGT. There are 14 residues in the CDR3. The junction had 3 bases not matched to a gene; V was cut back by 6 bases and J by 5 bases. Relative to its sample, this clonotype is medium-sized (0.01 to 0.1%). The source material, roughly 18-31 mg of unsorted bulk tissue, was used to co-extract RNA and DNA. TCR beta cDNA came from around 0.5 ug total RNA, primed with a constant-region primer. Three nested multiplex PCR rounds, a slightly modified ARM-PCR, produced the libraries for TCR beta. Each of the first two PCR rounds ran approximately 11 cycles with TRBV1-TRBV30 forward and C-beta reverse primers. TCRdb passed the multiplex PCR reads through MiXCR, listing each CDR3 protein once. Here the sample spans around 78,000 distinct CDR3 sequences, 71% being singletons.

The chain joins TRBV6-1 to TRBJ1-6, with 8 positions matching TRBD1. The sample taken for sequencing was liver tumor tissue from sampling region 4. Subset reported: tumor region T4, right-lateral pole. The clonotype originates from a woman aged 60-70 years with primary liver carcinoma and hepatitis B virus infection. This chain's CDR3 is CASRRDRNNSPLHF. CDR3 in DNA: TGTGCCAGCAGAAGGGACAGGAATAATTCACCCCTCCACTTT.